These 32 T cell receptor beta chains were sequenced from one sample in a study of cytomegalovirus exposure and HLA in healthy donors. Both 60 Vbeta primers and 13 Jbeta primers went into the PCR. The repertoire was sequenced with immunoSEQ multiplex PCR; TCRdb's copy has only in-frame clones and lacks some. The table records around 160,000 clones, roughly 80% of them present only once. The sequenced material came from PBMCs. These receptors were obtained from a woman aged 40 to 49 in good health and CMV-seropositive.

This chain connects TRBV9 to TRBJ2-3, with 9 bases matching TRBD2. The ends lost 0 bases at V and 5 bases at J; junction bases unmatched: 13. Germline V CDR1 and CDR2: SGDLS, YYNGEE. The CDR3 has 18 residues. The CDR3 DNA follows: TGTGCCAGCAGCGTAGGTGCGGAGGCGGGAGGGTTGCGAGATACGCAGTATTTT. It encodes CASSVGAEAGGLRDTQYF.

V gene TRBV19 combines with J gene TRBJ1-1, with D possibly being TRBD1 (6 bases). This CDR3 spans 14 amino acids. V shed 6 bases and J shed 11 bases, with 22 bases lying between them. Germline lookup yields CDR1 LNHDA and CDR2 SQIVND (reference sequence). CDR3 amino acids: CASSNREAVSGAFF. Written as DNA, the CDR3 is TGTGCCAGTAGCAACAGGGAAGCTGTGTCAGGGGCTTTCTTT.

The V call is TRBV27, the J call TRBJ2-7, with TRBD1 matching over 11 bases. Trimming removed 7 bases from V and 4 bases from J; junction bases left unmatched: 9. Per germline, CDR1 MNHEY and CDR2 SMNVEV (reference sequence). The CDR3 contains 15 residues. CDR3 nucleotide sequence: TGTGCCAGCACCTCCACCGGGACAGGGGGGTACGAGCAGTACTTC. It yields the protein CASTSTGTGGYEQYF.

The chain carries TRBV30 and TRBJ2-5; 10 bases agree with TRBD1. This CDR3 has 15 amino acids. V trimming: 1 base; J trimming: 4 bases; junction bases outside the gene matches: 6. CDR1 and CDR2 from the germline V gene are GTSNPN and SVGIG (reference sequence). The CDR3 here is CAWSARQGAGETQYF. The CDR3, as DNA: TGTGCCTGGAGTGCTCGACAGGGGGCAGGAGAGACCCAGTACTTC.

V usage is TRBV7-6 and J usage is TRBJ1-1, with 11 positions matching TRBD1. The CDR3 is made up of 17 amino acids. Trimming cost V 1 base and J 4 bases; bases outside gene matches: 8. CDR1 and CDR2 from the germline V gene are SGHVS and FNYEAQ. CDR3 bases: TGTGCCAGCAGCTTAGTTGGACAGGGGGCGGCCGGCACTGAAGCTTTCTTT. Amino acids: CASSLVGQGAAGTEAFF.

The chain carries TRBV18 and TRBJ1-2; 7 bases are a match to TRBD1. The CDR3 contains 15 residues. Germline values: CDR1 KGHSH, CDR2 LQKENI. V lost 3 bases and J lost 4; bases outside the gene matches: 8. The CDR3 here is CASSPPVRDSYGYTF. CDR3 DNA: TGTGCCAGCTCACCCCCTGTCCGGGACAGCTATGGCTACACCTTC.

V usage is TRBV28 and J usage is TRBJ1-2; 7 nucleotides match TRBD1. V lost 3 bases and J lost 6; bases outside the gene matches: 7. Germline CDR1 reads MDHEN; CDR2 reads SYDVKM. The CDR3 extends over 14 amino acids. CDR3 region: CASSLVRGLDGYTF. CDR3 sequence (DNA): TGTGCCAGCAGTTTGGTCAGGGGGTTAGATGGCTACACCTTC.

This chain connects TRBV5-1 to TRBJ1-1; D is possibly TRBD1 (6 bases). The CDR3 has 15 amino acids. The V end was cut by 0 bases, the J end by 8 bases, with 17 bases between. Germline values: CDR1 SGHRS, CDR2 YFSETQ. The CDR3: CASSLEAGVRGEAFF. CDR3 DNA: TGCGCCAGCAGCTTGGAGGCAGGGGTGAGGGGAGAAGCTTTCTTT.

The chain links TRBV10-3 to TRBJ2-1; TRBD2 matches at 8 bases. The J segment lost 5 bases and the V segment lost 0 bases, leaving 6 bases of the junction unmatched. CDR1 and CDR2 (germline): ENHRY, SYGVKD. The CDR3 is made up of 16 amino acids. CDR3 nucleotide sequence: TGTGCCATCAGTGAGTCGGGGGCGGGAGGAGACAATGAGCAGTTCTTC. It codes for CAISESGAGGDNEQFF.

This rearrangement joins TRBV6-5 to TRBJ2-1, with TRBD2 matching 11 bases. The CDR3 runs to 14 residues. From germline, CDR1 is MNHEY and CDR2 SVGAGI. V shed 2 bases and J 12 bases; nucleotides not matched to a gene: 6. The CDR3 coding sequence is TGTGCCAGCAGTTACACTAGCGGGAGCCACGGGCAGTTCTTC. Translation gives CASSYTSGSHGQFF.

This clone was seen a few times. The chain links TRBV11-2 to TRBJ2-7, with 10 bases lining up with TRBD2. CDR1 SGHAT and CDR2 FQNNGV come from the germline V gene. This CDR3 has 14 residues. V trimming: 5 bases; J trimming: 4 bases; junction bases outside the gene matches: 5. For the CDR3, the DNA is TGTGCCAGCAGCCCAAGGACTAGCGGATACGAGCAGTACTTC. Its translation: CASSPRTSGYEQYF.

The gene calls are TRBV28 and TRBJ2-5, with TRBD1 matching over 7 bases. The CDR3 is 15 amino acids. Trimming took 6 bases from V and 7 from J; bases not matched to a gene: 14. Germline V gene lookup returns CDR1 MDHEN and CDR2 SYDVKM. The CDR3 loop reads CASSEPYNRGGTQYF. CDR3 in DNA: TGTGCCAGCAGCGAACCCTATAACAGGGGCGGGACCCAGTACTTC.

This chain links TRBV19 with TRBJ1-3, with D hard to call. Germline assignment: CDR1 LNHDA and CDR2 SQIVND (reference sequence). V lost 3 bases, J lost 1 base, and 7 bases lay in between. This CDR3 comprises 14 residues. The CDR3 is CASSILSSGNTIYF. The CDR3 DNA follows: TGTGCCAGTAGTATCTTGAGTTCTGGAAACACCATATATTTT.

This rearrangement joins TRBV5-4 to TRBJ1-2; D remains ambiguous. V lost 4 bases to trimming and J lost 4 bases, with 14 bases between them. CDR1 and CDR2 from the germline V gene are SGHNT and YYREEE (reference sequence). The CDR3 consists of 14 residues. The CDR3: CASSAARGSYGYTF. As DNA, the CDR3 is TGTGCCAGCAGCGCTGCGAGAGGGAGCTATGGCTACACCTTC.

This chain connects TRBV27 to TRBJ2-7; D possibly corresponds to TRBD1 (7 bases). This CDR3 has 14 residues. CDR1 MNHEY and CDR2 SMNVEV come from the germline V gene (reference sequence). Trimming stripped 1 base from V and 5 bases from J, with 12 bases between. The CDR3 spells CASSLWGRGDEQYF. The CDR3 DNA sequence: TGTGCCAGCAGTTTATGGGGCAGGGGGGACGAGCAGTACTTC.

The CDR3, as DNA: TGCGCCAGCAGCTTGGACCGCGGCGGGGAGCTGTTTTTT. Translated: CASSLDRGGELFF. The chain recombines TRBV5-1 with TRBJ2-2; D is uncertain. Germline V CDR1 and CDR2: SGHRS, YFSETQ. The V and J ends lost 0 bases and 7 bases respectively, with 7 bases between them. The CDR3 is made up of 13 amino acids.

The J gene is TRBJ1-2, the V gene TRBV27; tentative D call: TRBD1 (6 bases). V was shortened by 6 bases and J by 2 bases, with 13 bases between the two germline ends. The germline V gene encodes CDR1 MNHEY and CDR2 SMNVEV (reference sequence). CDR3 size: 14 residues. Here the CDR3 reads CASRQTGSNYGYTF. DNA of the CDR3: TGTGCCAGCAGACAGACAGGTTCGAACTATGGCTACACCTTC.

The V gene is TRBV29-1, the J gene TRBJ2-7; 7 positions agree with TRBD2. The CDR3 loop spans 12 amino acids. The trim removed 4 bases at V and 4 bases at J, leaving 4 bases unmatched. Germline V CDR1 and CDR2: SQVTM, ANQGSEA. CDR3 coding DNA: TGCAGCGTTGGCGCTAGCGGATACGAGCAGTACTTC. This sequence encodes CSVGASGYEQYF.

Remarks on this clone: Different DNA sequences within this sample yield the same CDR3. The chain couples TRBV19 to TRBJ2-7; 8 bases are shared with TRBD1. V dropped 4 bases and J dropped 4; count of bases not matched to a gene: 3. This CDR3 is built from 13 residues. The V gene's germline CDR1 is LNHDA and CDR2 SQIVND (reference sequence). The CDR3 DNA sequence: TGTGCCAGTAGTACCCGACAGGGGTACGAGCAGTACTTC. Its translation: CASSTRQGYEQYF.

The J gene is TRBJ1-2, the V gene TRBV6-1; tentative D call: TRBD1 (6 bases). The CDR3 spans 14 residues. Germline V gene data show CDR1 as MNHNS and CDR2 as SASEGT. V was pared by 3 bases and J by 5 bases, with 13 bases between. The CDR3: CASSEQQGRYGYTF. The CDR3 nucleotides are TGTGCCAGCAGTGAGCAACAGGGTCGTTATGGCTACACCTTC.

The genes are TRBV29-1 and TRBJ2-3; D is unresolved. In germline, CDR1 is SQVTM, CDR2 ANQGSEA. This CDR3 region has 12 residues. The V end was cut by 5 bases, the J end by 0 bases, with 6 bases between. The CDR3 bases are TGCAGCGTTACAGTAAGCACAGATACGCAGTATTTT. Protein product: CSVTVSTDTQYF.

The rearrangement uses TRBV27 and TRBJ1-2, with a tentative D call TRBD1 (5 bases). The germline gives CDR1 MNHEY, CDR2 SMNVEV (reference sequence). There are 14 residues in the CDR3. Between the trimmed V and J ends, which lost 2 bases and 4 bases, there was a span of 11 bases. The CDR3 loop reads CASSLGGARYGYTF. The DNA of the CDR3 is TGTGCCAGCAGTTTAGGCGGGGCACGCTATGGCTACACCTTC.

The J gene is TRBJ2-2, the V gene TRBV9, with D uncertain. The CDR3 totals 14 residues. The V end lost 0 bases, the J end lost 3 bases, and 6 bases lay between the germline ends. CDR1 is SGDLS and CDR2 is YYNGEE in the germline V gene. The CDR3 here is CASSVVPHTGELFF. The CDR3 nucleotides read TGTGCCAGCAGCGTAGTCCCTCACACCGGGGAGCTGTTTTTT.

CDR3 nucleotide sequence: TGTGCCAGCAGCCATAGAATGGGCGCCGGGAGGTTAGCGTACAATGAGCAGTTCTTC. Amino acids: CASSHRMGAGRLAYNEQFF. The V and J genes are TRBV13 and TRBJ2-1, with 7 nucleotides matching TRBD2. The junction had 20 bases not matched to a gene; V was cut back by 5 bases and J by 4 bases. Germline-derived CDR1 and CDR2 are PRHDT and FYEKMQ (reference sequence). The CDR3 sequence is 19 residues long. The whole variable domain, filled in from reference TRBV13 and TRBJ2-1, reads AAGVIQSPRHLIKEKRETATLKCYPIPRHDTVYWYQQGPGQDPQFLISFYEKMQSDKGSIPDRFSAQQFSDYHSELNMSSLELGDSALYFCASSHRMGAGRLAYNEQFFGPGTRLTVL.

The chain couples TRBV6-6 to TRBJ2-5, with 9 bases matching TRBD2. J gave up 5 bases and V 2 bases, and 0 bases lay outside the gene matches. CDR3 length: 13 residues. Germline V lookup: CDR1 MNHNY, CDR2 SVGAGI (reference sequence). CDR3 nucleotides: TGTGCCAGCAGTTACGCGGGGGGGGAGACCCAGTACTTC. Encoded protein: CASSYAGGETQYF.

The chain combines TRBV5-8 with TRBJ1-2; 7 nucleotides align to TRBD1. The ends lost 0 bases at V and 7 bases at J; junction bases unmatched: 6. The CDR3 is 14 residues long. Germline V lookup: CDR1 SGHTS, CDR2 YDEGEE. CDR3 nucleotide sequence: TGTGCCAGCAGCTTGGGCAGGGGGTCTTCTGGCTACACCTTC. Protein: CASSLGRGSSGYTF.

The chain combines TRBV6-5 with TRBJ2-7; a possible D gene is TRBD1 (6 bases). In germline, CDR1 is MNHEY, CDR2 SVGAGI. V was pared by 2 bases and J by 8 bases, with 13 bases between. CDR3 size: 13 residues. CDR3 loop: CASSYGITGKQYF. The CDR3 DNA reads as TGTGCCAGCAGTTACGGGATTACAGGGAAGCAGTACTTC.

This chain joins TRBV18 and TRBJ2-7; 12 bases fit TRBD2. After removal of 1 base from V and 6 bases from J, the junction contained 13 bases not matched to a gene. Germline V gives CDR1 KGHSH, CDR2 LQKENI. The CDR3 consists of 18 residues. The CDR3 sequence is CASSPLPSTSGRTTEQYF. In DNA, the CDR3 is TGTGCCAGCTCACCACTGCCTTCGACTAGCGGGAGAACCACCGAGCAGTACTTC.

V usage is TRBV5-1 and J usage is TRBJ2-3; 7 bases match TRBD1. V lost 7 bases to trimming and J lost 2 bases; unmatched junction nucleotides: 7. Germline V gives CDR1 SGHRS, CDR2 YFSETQ. This CDR3 is 14 amino acids long. The CDR3 bases are TGCGCCAGCGCGACAGGGATGGACACAGATACGCAGTATTTT. This encodes CASATGMDTDTQYF.

The V call is TRBV7-9, the J call TRBJ2-2; 7 bases agree with TRBD2. The length of the CDR3 is 19 residues. Germline V gives CDR1 SEHNR, CDR2 FQNEAQ (reference sequence). Trimming cost V 3 bases and J 7 bases; bases outside gene matches: 20. CDR3 residues: CASSFQVSGGSFPDGELFF. CDR3 nucleotides: TGTGCCAGCAGCTTTCAAGTGTCGGGCGGGAGTTTCCCCGACGGGGAGCTGTTTTTT.

The chain recombines TRBV29-1 with TRBJ1-1, with 11 positions matching TRBD1. Germline V CDR1 and CDR2: SQVTM, ANQGSEA. The CDR3 is 15 residues long. Trimming took 4 bases from V and 1 from J; bases not matched to a gene: 5. The DNA for the CDR3 is TGCAGCGTTGGTGGGACAGGGGGTACGAACACTGAAGCTTTCTTT. This sequence encodes CSVGGTGGTNTEAFF.

This chain uses TRBV19 with TRBJ1-4; D unclear. Germline V gene data show CDR1 as LNHDA and CDR2 as SQIVND (reference sequence). V lost 0 bases and J lost 7, with 6 bases in between. The CDR3 runs 13 residues. The DNA for the CDR3 is TGTGCCAGTAGTATAGATCTTAGTGAAAAACTGTTTTTT. It codes for CASSIDLSEKLFF.